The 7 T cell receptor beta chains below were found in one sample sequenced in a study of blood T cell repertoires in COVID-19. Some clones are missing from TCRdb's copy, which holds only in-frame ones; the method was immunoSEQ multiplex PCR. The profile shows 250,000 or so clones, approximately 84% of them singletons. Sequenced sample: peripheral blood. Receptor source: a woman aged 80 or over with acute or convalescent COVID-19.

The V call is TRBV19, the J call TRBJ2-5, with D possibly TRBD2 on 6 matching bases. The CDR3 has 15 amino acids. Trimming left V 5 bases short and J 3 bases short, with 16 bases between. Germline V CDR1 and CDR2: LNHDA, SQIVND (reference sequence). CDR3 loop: CASSGGGTSEETQYF. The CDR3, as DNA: TGTGCCAGTAGTGGTGGGGGGACTTCGGAAGAGACCCAGTACTTC.

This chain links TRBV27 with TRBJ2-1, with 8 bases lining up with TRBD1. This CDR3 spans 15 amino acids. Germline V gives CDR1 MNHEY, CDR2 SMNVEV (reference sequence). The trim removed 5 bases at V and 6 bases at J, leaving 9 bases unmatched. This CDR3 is CASSRTGRVGNEQFF. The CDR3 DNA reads TGTGCCAGCAGTAGGACAGGGAGAGTCGGCAATGAGCAGTTCTTC.

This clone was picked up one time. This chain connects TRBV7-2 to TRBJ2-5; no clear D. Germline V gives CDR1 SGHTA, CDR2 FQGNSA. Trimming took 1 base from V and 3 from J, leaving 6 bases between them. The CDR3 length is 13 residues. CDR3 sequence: CASSLDRKETQYF. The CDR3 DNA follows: TGTGCCAGCAGCTTAGACAGAAAAGAGACCCAGTACTTC. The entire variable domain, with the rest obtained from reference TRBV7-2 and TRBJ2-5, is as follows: GAGVSQSPSNKVTEKGKDVELRCDPISGHTALYWYRQSLGQGLEFLIYFQGNSAPDKSGLPSDRFSAERTGGSVSTLTIQRTQQEDSAVYLCASSLDRKETQYFGPGTRLLVL.

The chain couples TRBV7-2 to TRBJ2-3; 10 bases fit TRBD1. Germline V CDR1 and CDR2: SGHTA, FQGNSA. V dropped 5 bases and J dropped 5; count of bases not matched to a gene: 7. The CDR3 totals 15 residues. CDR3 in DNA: TGTGCCAGCAGCCCTCGGACAGGGGGTCTAGATACGCAGTATTTT. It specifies CASSPRTGGLDTQYF.

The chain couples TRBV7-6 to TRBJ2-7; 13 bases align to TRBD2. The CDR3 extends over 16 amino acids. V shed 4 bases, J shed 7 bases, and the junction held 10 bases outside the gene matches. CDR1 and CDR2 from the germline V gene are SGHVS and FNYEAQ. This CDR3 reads CASSSSGTSGVKEQYF. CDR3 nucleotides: TGTGCCAGCAGCTCGTCCGGGACTAGCGGGGTAAAAGAGCAGTACTTC.

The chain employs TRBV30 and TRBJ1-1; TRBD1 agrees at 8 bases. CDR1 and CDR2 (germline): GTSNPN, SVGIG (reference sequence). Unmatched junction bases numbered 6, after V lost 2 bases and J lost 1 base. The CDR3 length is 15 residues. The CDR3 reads CAWSITTGGNTEAFF. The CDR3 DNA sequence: TGTGCCTGGAGTATAACCACAGGGGGGAACACTGAAGCTTTCTTT.

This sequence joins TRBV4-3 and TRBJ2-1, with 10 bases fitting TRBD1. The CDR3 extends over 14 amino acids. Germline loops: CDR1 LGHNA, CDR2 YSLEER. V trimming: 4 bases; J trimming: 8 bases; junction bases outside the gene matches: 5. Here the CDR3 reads CASSPETGGHEQFF. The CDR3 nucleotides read TGCGCCAGCAGCCCTGAGACAGGGGGCCATGAGCAGTTCTTC.